The next 10 T cell receptor beta chains were all read from a single sample in a study of blood T cell repertoires in COVID-19. Profiling relied on immunoSEQ multiplex PCR, and the TCRdb table lists in-frame clones only, not all of them. The repertoire consists of more than 70,000 clones, with roughly 77% occurring once and the leading ten covering 24%. Sequenced material: peripheral blood. The source is a human donor in a cohort sampled during active COVID-19.

The gene calls are TRBV7-8 and TRBJ2-5; 11 bases map to TRBD2. From germline, CDR1 is SGHVS and CDR2 FQNEAQ. V trimming: 5 bases; J trimming: 3 bases; junction bases outside the gene matches: 8. The CDR3 consists of 16 residues. The CDR3 DNA is TGTGCCAGCAGCCGAGGGACTAGCGGAATAAAAGAGACCCAGTACTTC. Translation: CASSRGTSGIKETQYF. Combining the CDR3 with reference TRBV7-8 and TRBJ2-5 gives the whole variable domain GAGVSQSPRYKVAKRGQDVALRCDPISGHVSLFWYQQALGQGPEFLTYFQNEAQLDKSGLPSDRFFAERPEGSVSTLKIQRTQQEDSAVYLCASSRGTSGIKETQYFGPGTRLLVL.

Comments on this clone: No DNA is shown, since the ends of the CDR3 on it are uncertain; the CDR3 is the one TCRdb lists. The chain has TRBV27 and TRBJ2-7; TRBD1 is the table's D call and was not checked against the DNA. CDR1 MNHEY and CDR2 SMNVEV come from the germline V gene (reference sequence). Both ends counted, the CDR3 spans 13 residues. Here the CDR3 reads CASSFQVSYEQYF.

V gene TRBV6-2 or TRBV6-3 combines with J gene TRBJ2-1; 7 bases are shared with TRBD2. V was pared by 2 bases and J by 2 bases, with 3 bases of the junction left unmatched. The CDR3 length is 15 residues. CDR1 and CDR2 from the germline V gene are MNHEY and SVGEGT. The CDR3 region has the DNA TGTGCCAGCAGTTACCCGGGACTAACCTACAATGAGCAGTTCTTC. Protein product: CASSYPGLTYNEQFF.

The chain uses TRBV5-4 and TRBJ1-6, with 8 bases matching TRBD1. The CDR3 contains 14 residues. J was trimmed by 6 bases and V by 4 bases; bases with no gene match: 3. Germline CDR1 SGHNT, CDR2 YYREEE (reference sequence). The CDR3 region is CASSRTGSNSPLHF. CDR3 coding DNA: TGTGCCAGCAGCCGGACAGGGAGTAATTCACCCCTCCACTTT.

This chain joins TRBV5-1 and TRBJ1-2; 8 bases agree with TRBD1. The CDR3 runs 15 residues. With 5 bases clipped from V and 2 bases from J, the junction kept 8 bases outside the gene matches. Looked up from germline, CDR1 is SGHRS and CDR2 is YFSETQ. The chain's CDR3 is CASRSQDRENYGYTF. The CDR3 DNA is TGCGCCAGCAGGTCGCAGGACAGGGAGAACTATGGCTACACCTTC.

This clone has just a few counts. The CDR3: CASSYGANQPQHF. The CDR3, as DNA: TGTGCCAGCAGTTACGGGGCGAATCAGCCCCAGCATTTT. The V gene is TRBV6-6, the J gene TRBJ1-5, with D perhaps TRBD1 (5 bases). V was clipped by 2 bases and J by 4 bases, with 6 bases between them. The CDR3 covers 13 residues. Germline-derived CDR1 and CDR2 are MNHNY and SVGAGI (reference sequence).

The chain is built from TRBV7-9 and TRBJ2-5; D remains unclear. The CDR3 consists of 14 residues. Germline lookup yields CDR1 SEHNR and CDR2 FQNEAQ (reference sequence). Trimming removed 5 bases from V and 2 bases from J, with 12 bases in between. The CDR3 is CASSQTAEQETQYF. CDR3 DNA sequence: TGTGCCAGCAGCCAAACGGCGGAGCAAGAGACCCAGTACTTC.

V gene TRBV7-8 combines with J gene TRBJ1-6; 7 nucleotides agree with TRBD1. Per germline, CDR1 SGHVS and CDR2 FQNEAQ. Trimming removed 5 bases from V and 5 bases from J; junction bases left unmatched: 3. The length of the CDR3 is 14 residues. The CDR3 protein is CASSAGTDNSPLHF. CDR3 DNA sequence: TGTGCCAGCAGCGCAGGGACAGATAATTCACCCCTCCACTTT.

The V gene is TRBV4-1, the J gene TRBJ1-2; a possible D gene is TRBD1 (6 bases). The germline gives CDR1 MGHRA, CDR2 YSYEKL. The CDR3 length is 15 residues. The germline V and J ends were trimmed by 0 bases and 7 bases, with 15 bases remaining between them. CDR3 sequence (DNA): TGCGCCAGCAGCCAAGATCCAGGGGTGTTAGGTGGCTACACCTTC. Its protein product is CASSQDPGVLGGYTF.

The chain uses TRBV18 and TRBJ2-2; TRBD2 aligns across 8 bases. V gave up 1 base and J gave up 5 bases; unmatched junction bases: 3. The germline gives CDR1 KGHSH, CDR2 LQKENI. The CDR3 has 15 amino acids. DNA for the CDR3: TGTGCCAGCTCACCACAGCGGGAGATTACCGGGGAGCTGTTTTTT. It yields the protein CASSPQREITGELFF. Together with reference TRBV18 and TRBJ2-2, the CDR3 gives the full variable domain: NAGVMQNPRHLVRRRGQEARLRCSPMKGHSHVYWYRQLPEEGLKFMVYLQKENIIDESGMPKERFSAEFPKEGPSILRIQQVVRGDSAAYFCASSPQREITGELFFGEGSRLTVL.